Shown below are 26 T cell receptor beta chains from a single sample sequenced in a study of blood T cell repertoires in COVID-19. Clones were read by immunoSEQ multiplex PCR, and TCRdb kept only the in-frame ones, dropping some. The table has approximately 260,000 clones, roughly 89% seen once; the top ten hold 4% to 5%. The sample was peripheral blood. These receptor sequences come from a woman in her forties who had recovered from COVID-19.

This sequence joins TRBV7-9 and TRBJ1-3; D is ambiguous. The CDR3 has 16 amino acids. Germline V gives CDR1 SEHNR, CDR2 FQNEAQ (reference sequence). V was trimmed by 5 bases and J by 0 bases, leaving 14 bases between them. The chain's CDR3 is CASSPLGASSGNTIYF. CDR3 coding DNA: TGTGCCAGCAGCCCCCTAGGCGCTAGCTCTGGAAACACCATATATTTT.

This chain connects TRBV2 to TRBJ2-3; 15 nucleotides match TRBD2. In germline, CDR1 is SNHLY, CDR2 FYNNEI. Trimming at V came to 5 bases and at J to 4 bases, leaving 7 bases not matched to a gene. The CDR3 has 17 amino acids. This CDR3 reads CASSTGTSGRSPDTQYF. The CDR3 bases are TGTGCCAGCAGTACCGGGACTAGCGGGAGGAGCCCAGATACGCAGTATTTT. The complete variable domain, with remaining parts taken from reference TRBV2 and TRBJ2-3, reads EPEVTQTPSHQVTQMGQEVILRCVPISNHLYFYWYRQILGQKVEFLVSFYNNEISEKSEIFDDQFSVERPDGSNFTLKIRSTKLEDSAMYFCASSTGTSGRSPDTQYFGPGTRLTVL.

The chain links TRBV30 to TRBJ1-5; D is undetermined. The CDR3 covers 12 residues. Germline CDR1 and CDR2: GTSNPN and SVGIG (reference sequence). Trimming left V 4 bases short and J 7 bases short, with 11 bases between. CDR3: CAWTRGGQPQHF. The CDR3 DNA follows: TGTGCCTGGACGCGGGGTGGGCAGCCCCAGCATTTT.

This rearrangement joins TRBV4-2 to TRBJ2-3, with D perhaps TRBD2 (5 bases). Germline V gives CDR1 LGHNA, CDR2 YNFKEQ. CDR3 length: 13 amino acids. Deletions cut 0 bases from V and 6 bases from J, with 7 bases between. DNA of the CDR3: TGTGCCAGCAGCCAAGACAAGCGGGATACGCAGTATTTT. Translated, it gives CASSQDKRDTQYF.

The CDR3 DNA reads as TGTGCCTGTCGAGTTGGACAGGGTAACTATGGCTACACCTTC. Its translation: CACRVGQGNYGYTF. The chain has TRBV19 and TRBJ1-2; 8 bases fit TRBD1. The length of the CDR3 is 14 residues. V was clipped by 11 bases and J by 1 base; unmatched bases: 9. Germline V CDR1 and CDR2: LNHDA, SQIVND (reference sequence).

The chain carries TRBV2 and TRBJ2-1, with 8 bases that match TRBD2. V lost 2 bases and J lost 2; bases outside the gene matches: 2. Germline CDR1 is SNHLY and CDR2 is FYNNEI. The CDR3 length is 15 residues. This CDR3 is CASSEPGLAYNEQFF. The CDR3 nucleotides are TGTGCCAGCAGTGAACCGGGACTAGCCTACAATGAGCAGTTCTTC.

The CDR3 is CASSSNRERGYTF. The CDR3 DNA follows: TGTGCCAGCAGCTCTAACAGGGAGCGTGGCTACACCTTC. The chain combines TRBV5-4 with TRBJ1-2; perhaps TRBD1 as D (6 bases). This CDR3 is built from 13 residues. With 3 bases removed from V and 7 bases from J, the gap between germline ends came to 13 bases. Per the germline V gene, CDR1 is SGHNT and CDR2 is YYREEE (reference sequence).

This chain uses TRBV9 with TRBJ2-2; tentative D call: TRBD2 (5 bases). CDR1 and CDR2 (germline): SGDLS, YYNGEE. The CDR3 consists of 16 residues. V was clipped by 0 bases and J by 7 bases, with 16 bases between them. The CDR3 sequence: CASSVEGVVTNGELFF. The CDR3 nucleotides are TGTGCCAGCAGCGTAGAAGGCGTTGTGACTAACGGGGAGCTGTTTTTT.

The chain is built from TRBV28 and TRBJ1-6; 8 bases align to TRBD1. The V gene end was trimmed by 6 bases and the J gene end by 8 bases; junction bases not matched to a gene: 6. The germline gives CDR1 MDHEN, CDR2 SYDVKM. The CDR3 loop spans 14 amino acids. The CDR3 bases are TGTGCCAGCAGCGAAGGACAGGGTGATTCACCCCTCCACTTT. This gives the protein CASSEGQGDSPLHF.

This clone was observed a single time. The CDR3 DNA sequence: TGTGCCAGCACGGTGCTGGGCAGGGCTGGAACTAACTATGGCTACACCTTC. Its translation: CASTVLGRAGTNYGYTF. The gene calls are TRBV28 and TRBJ1-2; D perhaps matches TRBD1 (5 bases). Trimming removed 7 bases at V and 0 bases at J, with 21 bases between. The CDR3 totals 17 residues. Germline V gene sequence: CDR1 MDHEN, CDR2 SYDVKM.

The V and J genes are TRBV6-5 and TRBJ2-7; 10 nucleotides line up with TRBD2. V dropped 8 bases and J dropped 4; count of bases not matched to a gene: 5. CDR1 and CDR2 (germline): MNHEY, SVGAGI. This CDR3 is built from 13 residues. The CDR3: CASEGTSVYEQYV. Written as DNA, the CDR3 is TGTGCCAGCGAGGGGACTAGCGTTTACGAGCAGTACGTC.

J is TRBJ2-5 and V is TRBV4-1, with unresolved D. In germline, CDR1 is MGHRA, CDR2 YSYEKL. The V end lost 1 base, the J end lost 5 bases, and 11 bases lay between the germline ends. The CDR3 totals 14 residues. CDR3 sequence: CASSQVIVSETQYF. DNA for the CDR3: TGCGCCAGCAGCCAAGTTATAGTTAGTGAGACCCAGTACTTC.

This clone occurred a few times. The chain couples TRBV7-6 to TRBJ2-5; 8 nucleotides match TRBD1. The trim removed 3 bases at V and 4 bases at J, leaving 7 bases unmatched. The CDR3 spans 15 residues. Germline loops: CDR1 SGHVS, CDR2 FNYEAQ. CDR3 sequence reads: CASSLIDRGGETQYF. In DNA, the CDR3 is TGTGCCAGCAGCTTGATCGACAGGGGAGGAGAGACCCAGTACTTC.

A word on this clone: Mismatch with germline at one junction end may stem from a read error. The rearrangement joins TRBV3-1 (or the pseudogene TRBV3-2) to TRBJ2-3, with 7 nucleotides matching TRBD1. The CDR3 spans 15 residues. CDR1 and CDR2 (germline): LGHDT, YNNKEL (reference sequence). The chain's CDR3 is CASSHITGGTDTQYF. The CDR3 DNA reads TGTGCAAGCAGCCACATCACAGGGGGCACAGATACGCAGTATTTT.

The chain has TRBV10-1 and TRBJ1-2; a weak D match, TRBD1 (5 bases). Germline V lookup: CDR1 WNHNN, CDR2 SYGVQD (reference sequence). This CDR3 spans 13 amino acids. V was clipped by 5 bases and J by 7 bases, with 14 bases between them. CDR3 nucleotides: TGCGCCAGCAGTTTTGGCAGGGAAGGTGGCTACACCTTC. Translation gives CASSFGREGGYTF.

This clone was counted once. This chain links TRBV7-3 with TRBJ2-5; 10 bases are shared with TRBD2. The CDR3 is 15 residues long. Trimming took 1 base from V and 3 from J; bases not matched to a gene: 2. Germline CDR1 and CDR2: SGHTA and FQGTGA. The CDR3 nucleotides read TGTGCCAGCAGCTTAAACAGCGGGGGGGAAGAGACCCAGTACTTC. Translated: CASSLNSGGEETQYF.

This rearrangement joins TRBV5-8 to TRBJ2-7, with D possibly being TRBD2 (5 bases). This CDR3 comprises 14 residues. V was shortened by 3 bases and J by 0 bases, with 10 bases between the two germline ends. Germline V gene sequence: CDR1 SGHTS, CDR2 YDEGEE. The CDR3 loop is CASSSPGLSYEQYV. In DNA, the CDR3 is TGTGCCAGCAGCTCCCCCGGACTCTCCTACGAGCAGTACGTC.

Only one count was recorded for this clone. The chain links TRBV15 to TRBJ2-7; D ambiguous. There are 14 residues in the CDR3. The germline V gene encodes CDR1 LNHNV and CDR2 YYDKDF (reference sequence). V was pared by 0 bases and J by 3 bases, with 9 bases between. CDR3 amino acids: CATSREGAGYEQYV. In nucleotides, the CDR3 is TGTGCCACCAGCAGAGAGGGCGCCGGCTACGAGCAGTACGTC.

V usage is TRBV5-1 and J usage is TRBJ2-1; perhaps TRBD1 as D (5 bases). The V end lost 0 bases, the J end lost 6 bases, and 10 bases lay between the germline ends. This CDR3 has 14 residues. Germline assignment: CDR1 SGHRS and CDR2 YFSETQ. For the CDR3, the DNA is TGCGCCAGCAGCTTGGACAGGTTCCGCAATGAGCAGTTCTTC. Translating gives CASSLDRFRNEQFF.

This chain joins TRBV4-3 and TRBJ2-1, with D maybe TRBD2 (6 bases). Germline V gives CDR1 LGHNA, CDR2 YSLEER. The CDR3 sequence is 15 residues long. Trimming took 1 base from V and 6 from J, leaving 13 bases between them. CDR3 nucleotides: TGCGCCAGCAGCCAAGCCGGGAGACTGGGCAATGAGCAGTTCTTC. It specifies CASSQAGRLGNEQFF.

In this sample, this clone turned up once. This sequence joins TRBV7-2 and TRBJ1-2, with D unclear. This CDR3 spans 15 amino acids. The V end lost 1 base, the J end lost 2 bases, and 11 bases lay between the germline ends. Germline-derived CDR1 and CDR2 are SGHTA and FQGNSA. The CDR3 spells CASSLVVGQNYGYTF. The CDR3, as DNA: TGTGCCAGCAGCTTAGTCGTTGGGCAGAACTATGGCTACACCTTC.

CDR3 region: CASSIDPSTGELFF. The DNA of the CDR3 is TGTGCCAGTAGTATAGATCCCAGCACCGGGGAGCTGTTTTTT. The chain employs TRBV19 and TRBJ2-2; D is unclear. Trimming took off 0 bases at V and 4 bases at J, with 6 bases between the two ends. The CDR3 runs to 14 residues. Per the germline V gene, CDR1 is LNHDA and CDR2 is SQIVND (reference sequence).

This clone was observed once. J is TRBJ2-3 and V is TRBV7-2, with 12 bases aligning to TRBD2. The CDR3 loop spans 17 amino acids. CDR1 SGHTA and CDR2 FQGNSA come from the germline V gene. V gave up 5 bases and J gave up 3 bases; unmatched junction bases: 9. The CDR3 DNA is TGTGCCAGCAGCCAATGGACTAGCGGGACGTCAACAGATACGCAGTATTTT. Protein sequence: CASSQWTSGTSTDTQYF.

In nucleotides, the CDR3 is TGTGCCACCAGTGATTTTAGCGGGGGGGGCTCCTACAATGAGCAGTTCTTC. Translating it yields CATSDFSGGGSYNEQFF. The chain recombines TRBV24-1 with TRBJ2-1; TRBD2 aligns across 11 bases. The junction had 1 base not matched to a gene; V was cut back by 1 base and J by 0 bases. Germline V gene sequence: CDR1 KGHDR, CDR2 SFDVKD. The CDR3 contains 17 residues.

V usage is TRBV4-1 and J usage is TRBJ1-4, with D uncertain. Germline CDR1 and CDR2: MGHRA and YSYEKL. There are 12 residues in the CDR3. Trimming shortened V by 4 bases and J by 10 bases, and 10 bases separated the two germline ends. CDR3: CASSPMALKLFF. Here the CDR3 DNA reads TGCGCCAGCAGCCCGATGGCCTTAAAACTGTTTTTT.

The V call is TRBV9, the J call TRBJ1-3; D might be TRBD1 (5 bases). The CDR3 consists of 15 residues. Trimming took off 0 bases at V and 0 bases at J, with 7 bases between the two ends. CDR1 is SGDLS, CDR2 YYNGEE, per germline. The CDR3 nucleotides read TGTGCCAGCAGCGTAGAGGGGATCTCTGGAAACACCATATATTTT. Its protein product is CASSVEGISGNTIYF.